The next 20 T cell receptor beta chains were all read from a single sample in a study of cytomegalovirus exposure and HLA in healthy donors. 60 Vbeta and 13 Jbeta primers were used in PCR. This table comes from immunoSEQ multiplex PCR, and its TCRdb copy is limited to in-frame clones, with some not included. This sample carries around 160,000 clones, around 80% of them seen once, and the ten largest clones take 1.5% to 2%. The sequenced sample consisted of PBMCs. Source of these receptors: a human donor in good health.

V is TRBV6-5 and J is TRBJ2-1, with TRBD1 identical over 10 bases. Per the germline V gene, CDR1 is MNHEY and CDR2 is SVGAGI. The CDR3 length is 16 residues. Losses at the gene ends were 5 bases for V and 6 bases for J; bases not matched to a gene: 10. CDR3 DNA sequence: TGTGCCAGCAGTCACTTGACCGGGACAGGGGTCAATGAGCAGTTCTTC. Protein product: CASSHLTGTGVNEQFF.

This chain links TRBV10-3 with TRBJ1-1; a weak D match, TRBD1 (6 bases). The germline V gene encodes CDR1 ENHRY and CDR2 SYGVKD. Trimming took off 7 bases at V and 0 bases at J, with 12 bases between the two ends. This CDR3 spans 14 amino acids. The CDR3 sequence is CAITVTGLNTEAFF. In DNA, the CDR3 is TGTGCCATCACAGTTACAGGGTTGAACACTGAAGCTTTCTTT.

The chain links TRBV6-1 to TRBJ2-3, with D possibly TRBD2 on 6 matching bases. V lost 6 bases to trimming and J lost 12 bases, with 13 bases between them. Germline CDR1 MNHNS, CDR2 SASEGT. The CDR3 loop spans 11 amino acids. As DNA, the CDR3 is TGTGCCAGCAGGGGCATCGGGACTCAGTATTTT. Amino acid sequence: CASRGIGTQYF.

The chain links TRBV6-5 to TRBJ1-1; no definite D call. The V end lost 0 bases, the J end lost 3 bases, and 11 bases lay between the germline ends. Germline CDR1 MNHEY, CDR2 SVGAGI. The CDR3 has 15 amino acids. The CDR3 loop is CASSYSGGRDTEAFF. The CDR3 DNA follows: TGTGCCAGCAGTTACTCAGGCGGGAGGGACACTGAAGCTTTCTTT.

About this clone itself: Other DNA sequences from this sample encode an identical CDR3 as well. The chain employs TRBV5-1 and TRBJ1-2, with TRBD1 as a possible D gene (5 bases). In germline, CDR1 is SGHRS, CDR2 YFSETQ. This CDR3 comprises 14 residues. Trimming shortened V by 0 bases and J by 1 base, and 7 bases separated the two germline ends. CDR3 sequence: CASSLDRGNYGYTF. CDR3 in DNA: TGCGCCAGCAGCTTGGATAGGGGTAACTATGGCTACACCTTC.

This clone was detected only a few times. This sample also contains other DNA sequences that code for the same CDR3. The V call is TRBV6-6, the J call TRBJ1-2, with D perhaps TRBD1 (6 bases). The germline V gene has CDR1 MNHNY and CDR2 SVGAGI (reference sequence). CDR3 length: 14 amino acids. Trimming took 5 bases from V and 1 from J, leaving 11 bases between them. CDR3 nucleotide sequence: TGTGCCAGCAGTCTATTACAGGGTAACTATGGCTACACCTTC. The encoded protein is CASSLLQGNYGYTF.

The V gene is TRBV11-2, the J gene TRBJ1-1; perhaps TRBD1 as D (5 bases). The germline V gene encodes CDR1 SGHAT and CDR2 FQNNGV. CDR3 size: 13 residues. The V end was cut by 5 bases, the J end by 2 bases, with 9 bases between. CDR3 amino acids: CASSTGTNTEAFF. The CDR3 DNA reads TGTGCCAGCAGCACCGGGACTAACACTGAAGCTTTCTTT.

CDR3 nucleotide sequence: TGTGCCAGCAGCTTACCCTCTCCATTGACAGGGAGGAACACTGAAGCTTTCTTT. Translation gives CASSLPSPLTGRNTEAFF. V usage is TRBV7-9 and J usage is TRBJ1-1, with TRBD1 identical over 7 bases. V gave up 2 bases and J gave up 1 base; unmatched junction bases: 13. Germline CDR1 SEHNR, CDR2 FQNEAQ (reference sequence). The CDR3 runs to 18 residues.

This sequence joins TRBV9 and TRBJ2-2; 7 nucleotides match TRBD1. The trim removed 1 base at V and 5 bases at J, leaving 2 bases unmatched. CDR1 and CDR2 from the germline V gene are SGDLS and YYNGEE. The length of the CDR3 is 14 residues. The CDR3, as DNA: TGTGCCAGCAGCGTACCGACAGGGACCGGGGAGCTGTTTTTT. Its protein product is CASSVPTGTGELFF.

There are a few counts of this clone. The rearrangement links TRBV5-6 to TRBJ1-2, with TRBD1 matching 7 bases. Losses at the gene ends were 0 bases for V and 3 bases for J; bases not matched to a gene: 8. Germline assignment: CDR1 SGHDT and CDR2 YYEEEE. The CDR3 is 16 amino acids. CDR3 sequence reads: CASSLDYRGLDYGYTF. CDR3 in DNA: TGTGCCAGCAGCTTGGATTACAGGGGTTTGGACTATGGCTACACCTTC.

The chain has TRBV28 and TRBJ2-7, with a possible D match to TRBD1 (5 bases). The CDR3 has 14 residues. Germline V CDR1 and CDR2: MDHEN, SYDVKM. With 6 bases removed from V and 1 base from J, the gap between germline ends came to 13 bases. CDR3 sequence (DNA): TGTGCCAGCAGCGCAGGCCAGGGATCCTACGAGCAGTACTTC. Protein product: CASSAGQGSYEQYF.

Only one count was recorded for this clone. The chain joins TRBV4-3 to TRBJ2-3; possible D gene TRBD2, 7 bases. The CDR3 consists of 16 residues. CDR1 is LGHNA and CDR2 is YSLEER in the germline V gene. The V gene lost 4 bases and the J gene lost 2 bases, with 16 bases spanning the gap. In DNA form, the CDR3 reads TGCGCCAGCAGCCCTGGGGGGGGGCGATCCACAGATACGCAGTATTTT. This sequence encodes CASSPGGGRSTDTQYF.

This chain connects TRBV18 to TRBJ2-7, with D unresolved. From germline, CDR1 is KGHSH and CDR2 LQKENI. Trimming took off 6 bases at V and 0 bases at J, with 6 bases between the two ends. The CDR3 is 12 residues long. CDR3 in amino acids: CASSPGSYEQYF. The CDR3 DNA reads TGTGCCAGCTCTCCGGGCTCCTACGAGCAGTACTTC.

V gene TRBV27 combines with J gene TRBJ2-7, with D perhaps matching TRBD1 (6 bases). This CDR3 has 13 amino acids. CDR1 MNHEY and CDR2 SMNVEV come from the germline V gene (reference sequence). Between the trimmed V and J ends, which lost 6 bases and 2 bases, there was a span of 11 bases. CDR3 coding DNA: TGTGCCAGCAGGCCGGACAGCACCTACGAGCAGTACTTC. The encoded protein is CASRPDSTYEQYF.

This chain connects TRBV29-1 to TRBJ1-1, with D tentatively TRBD1 (6 bases). The V end lost 7 bases, the J end lost 8 bases, and 17 bases lay between the germline ends. This CDR3 is built from 12 residues. CDR1 is SQVTM and CDR2 is ANQGSEA in the germline V gene. This chain's CDR3 is CSAGGQGYEAFF. CDR3 nucleotides: TGCAGCGCCGGGGGGCAGGGCTACGAAGCTTTCTTT.

This rearrangement joins TRBV7-2 to TRBJ2-7; the D gene is possibly TRBD2 (6 bases). V dropped 3 bases and J dropped 2 bases, with 8 bases sitting between them. In germline, CDR1 is SGHTA, CDR2 FQGNSA. The CDR3 loop spans 13 amino acids. DNA for the CDR3: TGTGCCAGCAGCTTGGAGCGGGCCTACGAGCAGTACTTC. Protein: CASSLERAYEQYF. The variable domain in full, with the rest retrieved from reference TRBV7-2 and TRBJ2-7, is GAGVSQSPSNKVTEKGKDVELRCDPISGHTALYWYRQSLGQGLEFLIYFQGNSAPDKSGLPSDRFSAERTGGSVSTLTIQRTQQEDSAVYLCASSLERAYEQYFGPGTRLTVT.

The J gene is TRBJ2-7, the V gene TRBV10-1; D might be TRBD2 (6 bases). This CDR3 is 15 amino acids long. The V end was cut by 0 bases, the J end by 7 bases, with 16 bases between. Germline CDR1 and CDR2: WNHNN and SYGVQD (reference sequence). The CDR3: CASSESTDGRGEQYF. The CDR3 DNA follows: TGCGCCAGCAGTGAGTCGACGGACGGACGGGGGGAGCAGTACTTC.

The genes are TRBV7-6 and TRBJ2-7; unclear D gene. Germline CDR1 SGHVS, CDR2 FNYEAQ. V dropped 5 bases and J dropped 2 bases, with 10 bases sitting between them. CDR3 length: 13 residues. This chain's CDR3 is CASSTQSTYEQYF. As DNA, the CDR3 is TGTGCCAGCAGCACACAGAGTACCTACGAGCAGTACTTC.

This clone was seen more than once but under ten times. The V gene is TRBV13, the J gene TRBJ2-3; possible D gene TRBD1, 5 bases. Looked up from germline, CDR1 is PRHDT and CDR2 is FYEKMQ (reference sequence). V lost 5 bases to trimming and J lost 2 bases, with 11 bases between them. The CDR3 consists of 14 residues. The CDR3 DNA reads as TGTGCCAGCAGCACAACAGGCTACACAGATACGCAGTATTTT. Translating it yields CASSTTGYTDTQYF.

The J gene is TRBJ1-3, the V gene TRBV28, with a possible D match to TRBD1 (6 bases). CDR3 length equals 14 residues. From germline, CDR1 is MDHEN and CDR2 SYDVKM. Trimming left V 5 bases short and J 4 bases short, with 12 bases between. CDR3: CASSIQGSGNTIYF. The CDR3 nucleotides are TGTGCCAGCAGTATACAGGGCTCGGGAAACACCATATATTTT.